The present entry profiles one TCR beta chain with its context. Its antigen is undetermined. The sample is drawn from a study of shared clonotypes between healthy human individuals. V lost 5 bases to trimming and J lost 4 bases; unmatched junction nucleotides: 7. This CDR3 comprises 14 residues. Germline CDR1 and CDR2: LNHDA and SQIVND (reference sequence). Profiling relied on immunoSEQ multiplex PCR, and the TCRdb table lists in-frame clones only, not all of them. The data hold roughly 660,000 clones, with less than 95% observed a single time. Whole-study findings and limits: A reduction in generation probabilities was seen for non-shared clonotypes relative to those shared by all four donors. Donors were few, which limited the genetic and exposure-history diversity represented. Estimated clonotype richness was generally higher in naive than memory subsets. Though the depth was large, rarefaction showed that sorted-subset sequencing was incomplete.

The specimen was memory CD8+ T cells from PBMCs. Sample subset: CD45RO+ cells pooled with CCR7-negative TemRA cells. The receptor's source is a man between 18 and 35 years old in good health. Some clones in this sample may be carry-over from other donors' samples. This rearrangement joins TRBV19 to TRBJ2-5, with 7 bases lining up with TRBD2. CDR3 DNA sequence: TGTGCCAGTAGTCTTTCTGGGAGGGGAGAGACCCAGTACTTC. This sequence encodes CASSLSGRGETQYF.